A selection of T cell receptor beta chains follows, all from one sample in a study of OX40 agonist ivuxolimab in advanced cancers. TCRdb's table, derived via immunoSEQ multiplex PCR, lists solely in-frame clones and lacks some. The table includes some 100,000 clones, approximately 86% detected once. This sample comprised CD4+ or CD8+ T cells sorted from blood, obtained in a trial of the OX40 agonist ivuxolimab. The receptors come from an adult with an advanced solid tumor such as melanoma, head and neck, liver or kidney cancer. The conserved cysteine and the conserved F or W are not part of the CDR3 here. D genes are given only for firm matches. The listing skips clone size in some rows; elsewhere it reads once, few, many or a size class.

clone_size | d_call | j_call | v_call | cdr3_aa
few | TRBD1 | TRBJ1-5 | TRBV6-1 | ASSDEGQGRQPQH
. | . | TRBJ1-4 | TRBV7-2 | ASKPGRANEKLF
. | . | TRBJ1-2 | TRBV29-1 | SVDGTGRYGYT
. | . | TRBJ1-6 | TRBV28 | ASSSPGTFGNSPLH
. | TRBD1 | TRBJ2-1 | TRBV5-1 | ASSSGQGNNEQF
. | TRBD1 | TRBJ1-5 | TRBV7-2 | ASSLGTGHNQPQH
. | . | TRBJ1-1 | TRBV2 | ASSQDRSTEAF
. | . | TRBJ2-2 | TRBV6-4 | ASRRLSHTGELF
. | . | TRBJ1-2 | TRBV19 | ASSSFNYGYT
. | . | TRBJ1-6 | TRBV5-8 | ASSSDYNSPLH
. | . | TRBJ1-2 | TRBV28 | ASLTAGDGYT
once | TRBD1 | TRBJ2-2 | TRBV5-4 | ASSATGGSRTGELF
. | TRBD1 | TRBJ1-6 | TRBV2 | ASRGFGTANSPLH
. | . | TRBJ2-3 | TRBV7-6 | ASSLVVSPDTQY
. | . | TRBJ2-3 | TRBV5-1 | ASSIGSDRTDTQY
once | . | TRBJ1-2 | TRBV30 | ACNDLRLYT
. | . | TRBJ1-1 | TRBV29-1 | STRTLNTEAF
. | . | TRBJ1-2 | TRBV19 | ASSIQGTGYT
. | . | TRBJ1-5 | TRBV2 | ASSALGESSQPQH
. | TRBD1 | TRBJ1-5 | TRBV7-9 | ASSSGGWEPQH
. | TRBD2 | TRBJ2-1 | TRBV7-2 | ASRSSGSYNEQF
. | . | TRBJ1-2 | TRBV11-2 | ASSPGTDYGYT
. | . | TRBJ2-1 | TRBV27 | ASSSPGVGDSYNEQF
. | . | TRBJ1-1 | TRBV30 | AWSNDFLNTEAF
. | . | TRBJ2-3 | TRBV4-1 | ASSQDRGTDTQY
. | TRBD1 | TRBJ1-6 | TRBV19 | ASSMGQSYNSPLH
. | . | TRBJ1-1 | TRBV5-8 | ASRRQFSNTEAF
once | TRBD1 | TRBJ1-5 | TRBV19 | ASRPGQGTDQPQH
. | . | TRBJ2-3 | TRBV19 | ASSFQINTDTQY
. | . | TRBJ1-6 | TRBV5-4 | ASSSTVNNSPLH
. | . | TRBJ2-3 | TRBV19 | ASSTHLDTQY
. | TRBD2 | TRBJ2-1 | TRBV7-3 | ASSSRPGTSGRSDYNEQF
. | . | TRBJ1-5 | TRBV10-2 | ASSDRTGPNQPQH
. | TRBD1 | TRBJ2-5 | TRBV14 | ASSHDGQGDQETQY
. | . | TRBJ1-5 | TRBV18 | ASSPGSNQPQH
. | TRBD2 | TRBJ2-3 | TRBV6-5 | ASKLLAGGSDTQY
few | . | TRBJ1-5 | TRBV6-5 | ASSYGARQPQH
. | . | TRBJ2-1 | TRBV27 | ASSRPGNYNEQF
. | . | TRBJ1-3 | TRBV7-5 | ARSLEGLSGNTIY
. | . | TRBJ2-6 | TRBV29-1 | SVDSGANVLT
. | . | TRBJ2-4 | TRBV2 | ASSETGWSKNIQY
once | . | TRBJ1-5 | TRBV19 | ASITQANSNQPQH
. | TRBD2 | TRBJ2-1 | TRBV4-3 | ASSQVTKREALGPRLEQF